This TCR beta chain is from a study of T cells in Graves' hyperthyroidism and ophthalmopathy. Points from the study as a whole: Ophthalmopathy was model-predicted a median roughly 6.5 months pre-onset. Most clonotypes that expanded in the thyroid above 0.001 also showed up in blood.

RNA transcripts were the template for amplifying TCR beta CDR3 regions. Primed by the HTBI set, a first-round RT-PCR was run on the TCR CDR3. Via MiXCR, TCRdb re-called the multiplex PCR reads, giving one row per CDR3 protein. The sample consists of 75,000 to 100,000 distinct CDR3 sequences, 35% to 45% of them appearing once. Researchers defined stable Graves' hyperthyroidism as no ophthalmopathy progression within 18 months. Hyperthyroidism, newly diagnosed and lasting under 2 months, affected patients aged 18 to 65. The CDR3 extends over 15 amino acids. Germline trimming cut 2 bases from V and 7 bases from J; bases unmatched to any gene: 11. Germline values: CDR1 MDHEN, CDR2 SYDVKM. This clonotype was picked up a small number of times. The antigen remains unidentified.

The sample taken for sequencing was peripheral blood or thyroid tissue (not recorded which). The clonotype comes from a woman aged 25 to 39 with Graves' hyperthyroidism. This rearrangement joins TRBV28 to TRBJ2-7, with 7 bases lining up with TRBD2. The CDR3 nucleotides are TGTGCCAGCAGTTTACTCGGGAGGTCCCCCTTTGAGCAGTACTTC. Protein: CASSLLGRSPFEQYF.